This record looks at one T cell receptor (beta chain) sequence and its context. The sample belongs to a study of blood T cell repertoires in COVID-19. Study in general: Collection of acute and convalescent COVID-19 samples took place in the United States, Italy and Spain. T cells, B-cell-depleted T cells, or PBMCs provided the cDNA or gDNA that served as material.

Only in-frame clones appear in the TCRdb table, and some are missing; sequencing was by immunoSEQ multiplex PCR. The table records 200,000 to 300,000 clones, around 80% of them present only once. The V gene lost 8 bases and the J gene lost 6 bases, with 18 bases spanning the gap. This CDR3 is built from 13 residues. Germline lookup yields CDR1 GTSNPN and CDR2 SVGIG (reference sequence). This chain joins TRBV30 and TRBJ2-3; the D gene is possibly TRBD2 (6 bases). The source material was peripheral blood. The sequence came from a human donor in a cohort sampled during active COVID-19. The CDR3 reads CAANGGPPDTQYF. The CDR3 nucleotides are TGTGCCGCGAACGGGGGACCCCCCGATACGCAGTATTTT.